These T cell receptor beta chains were read from a single sample in a study of blood T cell repertoires in COVID-19. Libraries were prepared by immunoSEQ multiplex PCR; TCRdb keeps only in-frame clonotypes and omits some of them. The repertoire holds 150,000 to 200,000 clones, 75% to 80% seen once, with roughly 28% in the top ten. Sequencing was done on a sample of peripheral blood. The source of these receptors is a woman aged 70 to 79 with acute or convalescent COVID-19. Both conserved end residues are trimmed from each CDR3. A D gene is named only where the DNA matches it firmly.

j_gene | d_gene | v_gene | CDR3aa
TRBJ1-1 | NA | TRBV5-1 | ASVSGENTEAF
TRBJ2-3 | NA | TRBV5-1 | ASSLVQASTDTQY
TRBJ2-1 | TRBD1 | TRBV5-5 | ASSLVIGQVSYNEQF
TRBJ2-3 | NA | TRBV20-1 | SASIVDPSTDTQY
TRBJ1-4 | NA | TRBV20-1 | SASWGTVLGTIEKLF
TRBJ1-5 | NA | TRBV6-5 | ASKAGNSNQPQH
TRBJ1-3 | NA | TRBV6-1 | ASSEAAVSGNTIY
TRBJ1-3 | NA | TRBV10-3 | AIASRDSGNTIY
TRBJ1-5 | NA | TRBV24-1 | ATSDLAGSSGHQPQH
TRBJ2-3 | TRBD1 | TRBV19 | ASSRGQGHTDTQY
TRBJ2-5 | NA | TRBV3-1/TRBV3-2 | ASSRSGETQY
TRBJ1-6 | NA | TRBV11-2 | ASSWSNSPLH
TRBJ1-5 | NA | TRBV9 | ASSVGSYQPQH
TRBJ1-1 | NA | TRBV6-6 | ASSYSNTYTEAF
TRBJ1-2 | TRBD1 | TRBV25-1 | ASSREGTGGERYGYT
TRBJ2-3 | TRBD1 | TRBV19 | ASSMKQGAIFADTQY
TRBJ1-5 | NA | TRBV2 | ASSDYRSYNQPQH
TRBJ2-1 | NA | TRBV10-2 | ASSEDGQPYNEQF
TRBJ1-2 | TRBD1 | TRBV12-3/TRBV12-4 | ASSRTGFDGYT
TRBJ1-6 | NA | TRBV3-1/TRBV3-2 | ASSPQRGGVRNSPLH
TRBJ1-2 | TRBD1 | TRBV29-1 | SVATGFWDGYT
TRBJ2-7 | TRBD1 | TRBV19 | ASSSTGGRSYEQY
TRBJ1-2 | NA | TRBV3-1/TRBV3-2 | ASSQSLSGYT
TRBJ2-1 | NA | TRBV5-1 | ASRNPTTRGQV
TRBJ1-6 | TRBD1 | TRBV15 | ATSRVGTGNSPLH
TRBJ2-7 | NA | TRBV2 | ASSLRSGYEQY
TRBJ2-2 | NA | TRBV5-1 | ASRDSGSVELF
TRBJ1-5 | NA | TRBV2 | ASRVDSVNQPQH
TRBJ2-1 | NA | TRBV6-6 | ASSYSIVGEQF
TRBJ2-1 | TRBD2 | TRBV6-5 | ASSYSLREFNNEQF
TRBJ2-1 | TRBD1 | TRBV5-1 | ASTQGQSGSYNEQF
TRBJ1-5 | NA | TRBV3-1/TRBV3-2 | ASSQGGVRQPQH
TRBJ1-2 | NA | TRBV7-3 | ASSGRNNYGYT
TRBJ1-2 | NA | TRBV6-5 | ASSQSGRSYGYT
TRBJ1-2 | NA | TRBV5-1 | ASSSGGQNYT
TRBJ1-1 | NA | TRBV15 | ATSRDLAGADTEAF
TRBJ2-5 | TRBD2 | TRBV7-9 | ASSRRDSGRARETQY
TRBJ2-6 | NA | TRBV29-1 | SVGQGANVLT
TRBJ2-7 | TRBD1 | TRBV6-5 | ASRVTGQGSHEQY
TRBJ2-1 | TRBD1 | TRBV7-2 | ASRQGGEAYNEQF
TRBJ2-5 | NA | TRBV13 | ASSRERGAETQY
TRBJ2-7 | NA | TRBV12-3/TRBV12-4 | ASSTTGEQY
TRBJ2-3 | TRBD1 | TRBV3-1/TRBV3-2 | ASSPGGTDTQY
TRBJ2-1 | NA | TRBV27 | ASSFVTASYNEQF
TRBJ1-2 | NA | TRBV3-1/TRBV3-2 | ASSQPGTWDGYT